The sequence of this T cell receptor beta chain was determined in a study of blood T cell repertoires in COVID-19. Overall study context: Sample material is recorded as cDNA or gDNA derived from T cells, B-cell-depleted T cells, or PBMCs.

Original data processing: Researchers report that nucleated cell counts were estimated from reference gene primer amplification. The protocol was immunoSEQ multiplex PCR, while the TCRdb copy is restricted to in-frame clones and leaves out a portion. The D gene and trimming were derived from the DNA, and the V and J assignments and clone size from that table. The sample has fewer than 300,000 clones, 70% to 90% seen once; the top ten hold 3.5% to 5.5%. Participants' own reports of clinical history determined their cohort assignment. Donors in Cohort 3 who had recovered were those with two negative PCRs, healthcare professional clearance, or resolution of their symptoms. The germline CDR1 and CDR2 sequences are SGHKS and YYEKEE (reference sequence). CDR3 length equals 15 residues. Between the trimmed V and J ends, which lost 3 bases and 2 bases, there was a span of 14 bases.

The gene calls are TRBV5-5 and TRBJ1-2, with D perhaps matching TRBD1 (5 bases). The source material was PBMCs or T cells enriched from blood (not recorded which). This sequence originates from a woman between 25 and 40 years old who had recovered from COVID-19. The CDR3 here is CASSSLGADNYGYTF. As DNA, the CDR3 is TGTGCCAGCAGCTCGCTAGGGGCAGACAACTATGGCTACACCTTC.